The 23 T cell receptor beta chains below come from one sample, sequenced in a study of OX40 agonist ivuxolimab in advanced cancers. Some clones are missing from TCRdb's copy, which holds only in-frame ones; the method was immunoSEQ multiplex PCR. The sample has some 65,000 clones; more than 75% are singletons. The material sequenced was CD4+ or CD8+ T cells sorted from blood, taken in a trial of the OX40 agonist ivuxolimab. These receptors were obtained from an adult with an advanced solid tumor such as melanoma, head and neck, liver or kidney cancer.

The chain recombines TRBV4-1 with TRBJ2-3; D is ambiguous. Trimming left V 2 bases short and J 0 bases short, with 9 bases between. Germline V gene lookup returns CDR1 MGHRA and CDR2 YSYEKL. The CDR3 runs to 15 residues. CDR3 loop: CASSQITLSTDTQYF. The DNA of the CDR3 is TGCGCCAGCAGCCAAATAACTCTAAGCACAGATACGCAGTATTTT.

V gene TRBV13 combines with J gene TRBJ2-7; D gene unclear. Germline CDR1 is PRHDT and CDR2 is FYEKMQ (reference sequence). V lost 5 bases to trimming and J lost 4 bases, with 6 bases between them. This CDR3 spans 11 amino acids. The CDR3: CASSILYEQYF. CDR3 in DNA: TGTGCCAGCAGCATCCTTTACGAGCAGTACTTC.

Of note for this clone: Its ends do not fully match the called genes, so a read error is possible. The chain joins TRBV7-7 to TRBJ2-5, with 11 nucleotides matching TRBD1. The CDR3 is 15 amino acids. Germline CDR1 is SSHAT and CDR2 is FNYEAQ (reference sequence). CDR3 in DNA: TGTGCTAGCAGCCCCCAGGGACAGGGGGGGGAGACCCAGTACTTC. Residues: CASSPQGQGGETQYF.

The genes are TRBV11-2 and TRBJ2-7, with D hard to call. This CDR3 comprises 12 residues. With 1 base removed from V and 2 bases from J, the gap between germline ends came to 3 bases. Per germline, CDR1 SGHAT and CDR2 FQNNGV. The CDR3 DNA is TGTGCCAGCAGCTTAGGGGCCTACGAGCAGTACTTC. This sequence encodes CASSLGAYEQYF.

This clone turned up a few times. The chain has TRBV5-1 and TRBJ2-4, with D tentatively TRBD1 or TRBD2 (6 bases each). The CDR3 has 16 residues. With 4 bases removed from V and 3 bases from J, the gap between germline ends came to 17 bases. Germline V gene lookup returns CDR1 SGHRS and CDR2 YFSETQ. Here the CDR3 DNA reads TGCGCCAGCAGCCTGCCTTCGGGGGCCAGCAAAAACATTCAGTACTTC. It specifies CASSLPSGASKNIQYF. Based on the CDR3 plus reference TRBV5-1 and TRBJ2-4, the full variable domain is KAGVTQTPRYLIKTRGQQVTLSCSPISGHRSVSWYQQTPGQGLQFLFEYFSETQRNKGNFPGRFSGRQFSNSRSEMNVSTLELGDSALYLCASSLPSGASKNIQYFGAGTRLSVL.

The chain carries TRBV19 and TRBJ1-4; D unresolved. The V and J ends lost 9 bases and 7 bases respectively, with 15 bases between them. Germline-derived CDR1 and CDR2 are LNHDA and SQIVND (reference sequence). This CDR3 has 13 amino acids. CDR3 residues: CASSEGHFEKLFF. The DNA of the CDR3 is TGTGCCAGCTCTGAGGGCCACTTTGAAAAACTGTTTTTT.

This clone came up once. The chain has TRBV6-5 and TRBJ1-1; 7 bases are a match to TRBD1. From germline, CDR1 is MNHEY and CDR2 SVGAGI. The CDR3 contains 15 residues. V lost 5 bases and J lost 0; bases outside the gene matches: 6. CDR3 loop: CASSRPTGMNTEAFF. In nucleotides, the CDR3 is TGTGCCAGCAGTCGCCCGACAGGGATGAACACTGAAGCTTTCTTT.

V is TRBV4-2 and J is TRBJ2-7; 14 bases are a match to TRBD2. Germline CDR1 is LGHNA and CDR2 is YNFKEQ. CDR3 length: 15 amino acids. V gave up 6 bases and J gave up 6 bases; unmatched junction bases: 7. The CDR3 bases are TGTGCCAGCAGGGACGGAGGACTAGCGGGGGGCGAGCAGTACTTC. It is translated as CASRDGGLAGGEQYF.

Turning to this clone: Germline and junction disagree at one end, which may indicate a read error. Written as DNA, the CDR3 is TGTGCTAGCAGCTTTGAGCCAGACAATGAGCAGTTCTTC. Residues: CASSFEPDNEQFF. V gene TRBV7-7 combines with J gene TRBJ2-1; D is unresolved. The germline V gene encodes CDR1 SSHAT and CDR2 FNYEAQ (reference sequence). This CDR3 is built from 13 residues.

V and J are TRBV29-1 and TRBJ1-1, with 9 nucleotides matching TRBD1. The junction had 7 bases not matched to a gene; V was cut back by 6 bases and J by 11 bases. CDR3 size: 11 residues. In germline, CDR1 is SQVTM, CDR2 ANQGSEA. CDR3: CSVTGGARAFF. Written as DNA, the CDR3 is TGCAGCGTCACAGGGGGCGCGAGGGCTTTCTTT.

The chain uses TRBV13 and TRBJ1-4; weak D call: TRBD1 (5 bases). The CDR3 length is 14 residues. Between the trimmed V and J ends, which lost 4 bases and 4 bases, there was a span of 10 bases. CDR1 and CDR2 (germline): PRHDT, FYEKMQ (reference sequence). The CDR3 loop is CASSSGLLNEKLFF. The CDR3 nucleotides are TGTGCCAGCAGCTCGGGACTGCTTAATGAAAAACTGTTTTTT.

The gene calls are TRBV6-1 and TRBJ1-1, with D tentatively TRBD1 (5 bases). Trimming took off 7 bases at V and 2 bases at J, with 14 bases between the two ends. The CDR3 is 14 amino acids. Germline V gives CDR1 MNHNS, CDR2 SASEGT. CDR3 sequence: CASMAGTFNTEAFF. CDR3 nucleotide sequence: TGTGCCAGCATGGCCGGGACTTTTAACACTGAAGCTTTCTTT.

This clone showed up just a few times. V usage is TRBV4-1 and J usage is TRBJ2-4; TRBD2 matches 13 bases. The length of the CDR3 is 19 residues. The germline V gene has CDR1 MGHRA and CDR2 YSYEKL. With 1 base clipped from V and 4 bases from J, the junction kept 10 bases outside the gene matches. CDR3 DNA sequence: TGCGCCAGCAGCCAAGGTCTACTAGCGGGGGGGCCTTCAAAAAACATTCAGTACTTC. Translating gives CASSQGLLAGGPSKNIQYF.

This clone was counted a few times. The CDR3 nucleotides read TGTGCCAGCAGCCAAGAGGGGAATCAGCCCCAGCATTTT. Encoded protein: CASSQEGNQPQHF. The chain combines TRBV5-4 with TRBJ1-5; D might be TRBD1 (5 bases). CDR1 is SGHNT and CDR2 is YYREEE in the germline V gene (reference sequence). The V and J ends lost 4 bases and 4 bases respectively, with 9 bases between them. The CDR3 totals 13 residues. The variable domain in full, completed from reference TRBV5-4 and TRBJ1-5, reads ETGVTQSPTHLIKTRGQQVTLRCSSQSGHNTVSWYQQALGQGPQFIFQYYREEENGRGNFPPRFSGLQFPNYSSELNVNALELDDSALYLCASSQEGNQPQHFGDGTRLSIL.

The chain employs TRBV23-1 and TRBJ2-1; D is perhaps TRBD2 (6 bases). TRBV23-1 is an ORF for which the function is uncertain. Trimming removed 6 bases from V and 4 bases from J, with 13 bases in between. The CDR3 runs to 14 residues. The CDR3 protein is CASSDSGDYNEQFF. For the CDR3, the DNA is TGCGCCAGCAGCGATAGCGGCGATTACAATGAGCAGTTCTTC.

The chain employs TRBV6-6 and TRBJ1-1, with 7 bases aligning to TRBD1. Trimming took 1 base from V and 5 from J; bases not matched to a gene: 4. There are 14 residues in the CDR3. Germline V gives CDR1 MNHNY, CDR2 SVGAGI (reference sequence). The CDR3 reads CASSYFSGGTEAFF. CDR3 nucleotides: TGTGCCAGCAGTTACTTCTCAGGGGGTACTGAAGCTTTCTTT.

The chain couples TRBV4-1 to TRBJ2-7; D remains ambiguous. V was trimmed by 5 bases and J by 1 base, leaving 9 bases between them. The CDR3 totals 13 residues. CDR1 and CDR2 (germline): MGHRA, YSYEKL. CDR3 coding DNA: TGCGCCAGCAGCGTGCCTGGATCCTACGAGCAGTACTTC. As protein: CASSVPGSYEQYF.

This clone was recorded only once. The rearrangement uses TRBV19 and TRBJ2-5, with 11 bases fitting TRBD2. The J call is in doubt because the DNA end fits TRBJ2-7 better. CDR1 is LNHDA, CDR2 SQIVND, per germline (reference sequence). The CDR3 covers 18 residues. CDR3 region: CASSIRSLAGGPSYEQYF. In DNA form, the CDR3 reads TGTGCCAGTAGTATTCGTTCGCTAGCGGGGGGTCCCTCCTACGAGCAGTACTTC.

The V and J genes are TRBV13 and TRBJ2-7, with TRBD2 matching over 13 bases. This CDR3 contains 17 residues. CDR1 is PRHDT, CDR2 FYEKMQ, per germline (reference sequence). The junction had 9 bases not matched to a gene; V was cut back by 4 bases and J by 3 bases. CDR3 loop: CASSSLRLAGGDYEQYF. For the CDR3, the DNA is TGTGCCAGCAGCTCCCTTCGACTAGCGGGGGGTGACTACGAGCAGTACTTC.

The CDR3 loop is CASTRPGTVNEQFF. CDR3 nucleotides: TGTGCCAGCACCCGGCCCGGGACAGTGAATGAGCAGTTCTTC. This sequence joins TRBV7-2 and TRBJ2-1, with 7 bases identical to TRBD1. The CDR3 is made up of 14 amino acids. The ends lost 7 bases at V and 7 bases at J; junction bases unmatched: 10. Germline V gene lookup returns CDR1 SGHTA and CDR2 FQGNSA.

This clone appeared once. CDR3 coding DNA: TGTGCCAGCAGCGTAGCGTTGCGCGGGTCAGATACGCAGTATTTT. It encodes CASSVALRGSDTQYF. The rearrangement links TRBV9 to TRBJ2-3, with D possibly being TRBD2 (5 bases). Trimming shortened V by 0 bases and J by 4 bases, and 12 bases separated the two germline ends. This CDR3 is built from 15 residues. Looked up from germline, CDR1 is SGDLS and CDR2 is YYNGEE. Full variable domain (outside the CDR3, taken from reference TRBV9 and TRBJ2-3): DSGVTQTPKHLITATGQRVTLRCSPRSGDLSVYWYQQSLDQGLQFLIQYYNGEERAKGNILERFSAQQFPDLHSELNLSSLELGDSALYFCASSVALRGSDTQYFGPGTRLTVL.

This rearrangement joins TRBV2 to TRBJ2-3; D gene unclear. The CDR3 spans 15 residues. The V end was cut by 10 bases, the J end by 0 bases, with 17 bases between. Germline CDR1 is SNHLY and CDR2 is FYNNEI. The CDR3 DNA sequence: TGTGCCACCCGTAGGGATTCCTCTAGCACAGATACGCAGTATTTT. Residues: CATRRDSSSTDTQYF.

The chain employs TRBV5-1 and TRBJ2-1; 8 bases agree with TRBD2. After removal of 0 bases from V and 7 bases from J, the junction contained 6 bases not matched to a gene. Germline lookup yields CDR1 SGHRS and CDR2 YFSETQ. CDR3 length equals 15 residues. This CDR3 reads CASSLDRGGRNEQFF. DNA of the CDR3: TGCGCCAGCAGCTTGGACCGGGGGGGCAGGAATGAGCAGTTCTTC.